What follows are 20 T cell receptor beta chains derived from one specimen sequenced in a study of CD8+CD57+ T cells in acquired aplastic anemia. Genomic DNA acted as the template from which TCR beta VDJ combination and CDR3 sequence profiling were carried out. MiXCR, applied by TCRdb to the reads, yields one record per CDR3 protein. The sample lists about 71,000 distinct CDR3 sequences, around 50% occurring once. The specimen was sorted CD4+, CD8+, or CD8+CD57+ T cells (not recorded which) from PBMCs. All receptors come from a human donor in good health, serving as a control.

This clonotype was observed many times. This chain uses TRBV11-2 with TRBJ2-3; 15 bases map to TRBD2. V shed 4 bases and J 0 bases; nucleotides not matched to a gene: 5. In germline, CDR1 is SGHAT, CDR2 FQNNGV. This CDR3 has 18 amino acids. The CDR3 DNA is TGTGCCAGCAGCTCGGGACTAGCGGGAGGAACTAGCACAGATACGCAGTATTTT. Translated: CASSSGLAGGTSTDTQYF.

This clonotype has just a few counts. The rearrangement links TRBV27 to TRBJ2-7; D gene unclear. The CDR3 has 11 amino acids. V lost 4 bases and J lost 3, with 4 bases in between. From germline, CDR1 is MNHEY and CDR2 SMNVEV (reference sequence). CDR3 loop: CASSSNYEQYF. In DNA, the CDR3 is TGTGCCAGCAGTTCAAACTACGAGCAGTACTTC.

The V and J genes are TRBV5-1 and TRBJ2-5, with a possible D match to TRBD1 (6 bases). From germline, CDR1 is SGHRS and CDR2 YFSETQ. Trimming removed 0 bases from V and 2 bases from J, with 11 bases in between. The CDR3 extends over 15 amino acids. CDR3 DNA: TGCGCCAGCAGCTTGGCTGGGACATTTCAAGAGACCCAGTACTTC. It translates to CASSLAGTFQETQYF.

This clonotype occurred many times. CDR3 protein: CASSDLAGGYNEQFF. DNA of the CDR3: TGTGCCAGCAGCGACTTAGCGGGGGGGTACAATGAGCAGTTCTTC. The chain joins TRBV11-1 to TRBJ2-1; 11 bases line up with TRBD2. The CDR3 extends over 15 amino acids. Germline V gene lookup returns CDR1 SGHAT and CDR2 FQDESV (reference sequence). With 5 bases clipped from V and 4 bases from J, the junction kept 4 bases outside the gene matches.

This clonotype was seen many times. The V call is TRBV5-6, the J call TRBJ1-2; D is uncertain. With 9 bases removed from V and 7 bases from J, the gap between germline ends came to 16 bases. Germline V gene sequence: CDR1 SGHDT, CDR2 YYEEEE. This CDR3 has 12 amino acids. This CDR3 reads CATTSGGSGYTF. The DNA for the CDR3 is TGTGCCACCACCTCCGGAGGGTCTGGCTACACCTTC.

This clonotype was counted at least ten times. J is TRBJ2-1 and V is TRBV4-1; 8 bases are shared with TRBD2. CDR1 MGHRA and CDR2 YSYEKL come from the germline V gene. The CDR3 runs 14 residues. Trimming cost V 0 bases and J 6 bases; bases outside gene matches: 1. The chain's CDR3 is CASSQEGLGNEQFF. Here the CDR3 DNA reads TGCGCCAGCAGCCAAGAGGGACTAGGCAATGAGCAGTTCTTC.

This clonotype occurred many times. The chain has TRBV2 and TRBJ1-1; no definite D call. V gave up 2 bases and J gave up 6 bases, with 16 bases separating them. In germline, CDR1 is SNHLY, CDR2 FYNNEI. The CDR3 spans 15 residues. The CDR3 here is CASSETSLGFSEAFF. The CDR3 nucleotides are TGTGCCAGCAGTGAAACTTCGTTGGGGTTCTCTGAAGCTTTCTTT.

In its sample, this clonotype is medium-sized. The rearrangement uses TRBV2 and TRBJ2-2; D not certain. From germline, CDR1 is SNHLY and CDR2 FYNNEI. The CDR3 sequence is 11 residues long. Between the trimmed V and J ends, which lost 4 bases and 5 bases, there was a span of 2 bases. In DNA form, the CDR3 reads TGTGCCAGCAGTGCAACCGGGGAGCTGTTTTTT. Translating it yields CASSATGELFF. Full variable domain (remainder filled in from reference TRBV2 and TRBJ2-2): EPEVTQTPSHQVTQMGQEVILRCVPISNHLYFYWYRQILGQKVEFLVSFYNNEISEKSEIFDDQFSVERPDGSNFTLKIRSTKLEDSAMYFCASSATGELFFGEGSRLTVL.

The V call is TRBV2, the J call TRBJ1-2; the D is unclear. This CDR3 is 14 amino acids long. V was clipped by 3 bases and J by 0 bases, with 8 bases between them. Germline loops: CDR1 SNHLY, CDR2 FYNNEI. The CDR3 here is CASSEGFANYGYTF. CDR3 bases: TGTGCCAGCAGTGAGGGGTTCGCTAACTATGGCTACACCTTC.

The chain recombines TRBV19 with TRBJ1-1; unclear D gene. Trimming cost V 7 bases and J 1 base, with 13 bases left between them. Germline CDR1 is LNHDA and CDR2 is SQIVND (reference sequence). The CDR3 length is 14 residues. Here the CDR3 DNA reads TGTGCCAGTAACCCGGGAGGCGAGAACACTGAAGCTTTCTTT. Its protein is CASNPGGENTEAFF.

By its share, this clonotype is medium-sized. CDR3 DNA sequence: TGCAGTGCTAGGTCGACACAACAAGAGACCCAGTACTTC. As protein: CSARSTQQETQYF. The J gene is TRBJ2-5, the V gene TRBV20-1; unclear D gene. The V end lost 3 bases, the J end lost 2 bases, and 10 bases lay between the germline ends. Looked up from germline, CDR1 is DFQATT and CDR2 is SNEGSKA (reference sequence). The CDR3 contains 13 residues.

The table lists this clonotype with many counts. The CDR3 spells CATRMLAGGKETQYF. CDR3 DNA: TGTGCCACCAGGATGCTAGCGGGGGGAAAAGAGACCCAGTACTTC. The chain carries TRBV24-1 and TRBJ2-5; 11 bases are shared with TRBD2. This CDR3 comprises 15 residues. Germline-derived CDR1 and CDR2 are KGHDR and SFDVKD. Unmatched junction bases numbered 6, after V lost 7 bases and J lost 3 bases.

Concerning this clonotype itself: This sequence may be a read error, since a much larger clone differs from it by one base. The chain combines TRBV12-3 or TRBV12-4 with TRBJ2-1, with TRBD2 as a possible D gene (6 bases). The CDR3 covers 16 residues. This chain's CDR3 is CASSRGGRGLGNEQSF. CDR3 sequence (DNA): TGTGCCAGCAGTCGAGGTGGGCGGGGATTGGGCAATGAGCAGTCCTTC.

The chain has TRBV19 and TRBJ1-5; tentative D call: TRBD1 (6 bases). The V gene lost 3 bases and the J gene lost 4 bases, with 13 bases spanning the gap. Germline loops: CDR1 LNHDA, CDR2 SQIVND (reference sequence). The CDR3 sequence is 15 residues long. CDR3 coding DNA: TGTGCCAGTAGTATTAGGGGGAGGGGTAATCAGCCCCAGCATTTT. Its protein product is CASSIRGRGNQPQHF.

The chain couples TRBV7-2 to TRBJ2-1; 7 bases are a match to TRBD1. Germline V gene data show CDR1 as SGHTA and CDR2 as FQGNSA. This CDR3 is built from 13 residues. V trimming: 3 bases; J trimming: 7 bases; junction bases outside the gene matches: 3. The DNA for the CDR3 is TGTGCCAGCAGCTTCGACAGGGATAATGAGCAGTTCTTC. Its protein product is CASSFDRDNEQFF. Supplemented by reference TRBV7-2 and TRBJ2-1, the full variable domain reads GAGVSQSPSNKVTEKGKDVELRCDPISGHTALYWYRQSLGQGLEFLIYFQGNSAPDKSGLPSDRFSAERTGGSVSTLTIQRTQQEDSAVYLCASSFDRDNEQFFGPGTRLTVL.

This chain connects TRBV29-1 to TRBJ1-2; no clear D. The V end was cut by 4 bases, the J end by 4 bases, with 7 bases between. The CDR3 spans 11 residues. Germline lookup yields CDR1 SQVTM and CDR2 ANQGSEA. The DNA for the CDR3 is TGCAGCGTTGGAGTTGGCTATGGCTACACCTTC. It yields the protein CSVGVGYGYTF.

In the case of this clonotype: This could be a read error, since a much larger clone is one nucleotide away. The rearrangement uses TRBV25-1 and TRBJ2-7; TRBD2 is a possible D gene (5 bases). The CDR3 length is 15 residues. Germline values: CDR1 MGHDK, CDR2 SYGVNS. CDR3 nucleotides: TGTGCCAGCAGTGAATCGGTGAAGGACTCCTACGAGCGGTACTTC. Its translation: CASSESVKDSYERYF.

V and J are TRBV10-2 and TRBJ2-5; 8 nucleotides align to TRBD1. The CDR3 is 15 residues long. V dropped 2 bases and J dropped 0; count of bases not matched to a gene: 2. The V gene's germline CDR1 is WSHSY and CDR2 SAAADI. The CDR3 sequence is CASSERTGYQETQYF. CDR3 nucleotide sequence: TGCGCCAGCAGTGAGAGGACAGGGTACCAAGAGACCCAGTACTTC.

In this sample, this clonotype turned up many times. The V call is TRBV4-1, the J call TRBJ1-5; D call uncertain. The CDR3 contains 15 residues. CDR1 and CDR2 (germline): MGHRA, YSYEKL. V was pared by 3 bases and J by 1 base, with 10 bases between. CDR3 DNA sequence: TGCGCCAGCAGCCAGTCCGGGTTCAGCAATCAGCCCCAGCATTTT. Amino acids: CASSQSGFSNQPQHF.

In this sample, this clonotype turned up once. Compared with germline, one end of the junction differs, possibly owing to a read error. The chain has TRBV15 and TRBJ2-1, with 12 bases fitting TRBD2. The germline V gene encodes CDR1 LNHNV and CDR2 YYDKDF (reference sequence). The CDR3 loop spans 16 amino acids. The CDR3 nucleotides read TGTGCCAGCAGCGTAGCTACCCTAGCGGGGGGGCATGAGCAGTTCTTC. This sequence encodes CASSVATLAGGHEQFF.